Included here is one TCR beta chain sequence, with context. This sample was included in a study of blood T cell repertoires in COVID-19. Assay used: immunoSEQ multiplex PCR; TCRdb lists only in-frame clones, some missing. The sample has approximately 220,000 clones, around 91% seen once; the top ten hold around 15%. Germline assignment: CDR1 SGHRS and CDR2 YFSETQ. Trimming shortened V by 2 bases and J by 2 bases, and 8 bases separated the two germline ends. The length of the CDR3 is 15 residues. Cohorts were determined from participant-reported clinical history. The source material was PBMCs or T cells enriched from blood (not recorded which). The chain links TRBV5-1 to TRBJ1-6; D unclear. This TCR derives from a young man who had been exposed to COVID-19. The CDR3 loop is CASSFGTTYNSPLHF. The CDR3, as DNA: TGCGCCAGCAGCTTTGGTACAACCTATAATTCACCCCTCCACTTT.